Included here is one TCR beta chain sequence, with context. This sample is drawn from a study of blood T cell repertoires in COVID-19. Study background: T cells, B-cell-depleted T cells, or PBMCs provided the cDNA or gDNA that served as material.

V shed 5 bases and J shed 5 bases, with 16 bases lying between them. Germline CDR1 is MGHRA and CDR2 is YSYEKL. The CDR3 runs 15 residues. In the original workflow: Reference gene primer amplification gave nucleated cell count estimates. Data came from immunoSEQ multiplex PCR; TCRdb stores just in-frame clones and leaves some out. The V and J calls and clone size are taken from that table; D and trimming were inferred from the DNA. The sample yields about 59,000 clones, roughly 87% seen once. This sequence joins TRBV4-1 and TRBJ2-1; possible D gene TRBD2, 6 bases. Sequencing was carried out using peripheral blood. This clonotype was sampled from a man older than 75 in a cohort sampled during active COVID-19. CDR3 region: CASSYEGGKHNEQFF. The CDR3 coding sequence is TGCGCCAGCAGCTACGAAGGAGGGAAACACAATGAGCAGTTCTTC.